The present TCR beta chain was sequenced within a study of shared clonotypes between healthy human individuals. CDR1 and CDR2 (germline): SEHNR, FQNEAQ (reference sequence). Trimming removed 5 bases at V and 7 bases at J, with 13 bases between. The CDR3 contains 13 residues. Splitting of each subset's genomic DNA was done evenly across several immunoSEQ plates. Measured with immunoSEQ multiplex PCR; TCRdb has only the in-frame clones, and not every one. The sample holds under 2.5 million clones, 80% to 95% seen once. Study outcomes and limitations: Rarefaction revealed incomplete sorted-subset sequencing despite large depth. Roughly 5% of naive CD4 clonotypes were shared across a few donors.

Turning to this clone: Its antigen is currently unknown.

The sequenced sample consisted of naive CD4+ T cells from PBMCs. Noted subset: CD45RA+ positively selected. The chain is built from TRBV7-9 and TRBJ2-3, with a tentative D call TRBD2 (6 bases). The receptor's source is a young man in good health. Some clones in this sample may be carry-over from other donors' samples. In DNA, the CDR3 is TGTGCCAGCAGCCCCCGGCGGGGTAATACGCAGTATTTT. It codes for CASSPRRGNTQYF.